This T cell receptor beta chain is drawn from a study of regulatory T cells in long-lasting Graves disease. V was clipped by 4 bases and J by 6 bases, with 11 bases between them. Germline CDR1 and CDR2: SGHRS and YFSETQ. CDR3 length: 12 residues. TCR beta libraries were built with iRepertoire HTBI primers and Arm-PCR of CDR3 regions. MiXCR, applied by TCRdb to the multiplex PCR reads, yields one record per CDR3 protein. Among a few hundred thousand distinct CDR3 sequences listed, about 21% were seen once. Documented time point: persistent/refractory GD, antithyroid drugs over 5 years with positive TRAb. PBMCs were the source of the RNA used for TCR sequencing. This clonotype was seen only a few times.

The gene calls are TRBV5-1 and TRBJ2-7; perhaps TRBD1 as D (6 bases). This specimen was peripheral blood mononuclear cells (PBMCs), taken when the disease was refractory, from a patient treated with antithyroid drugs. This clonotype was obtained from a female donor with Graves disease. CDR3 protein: CASSIRGFEQYF. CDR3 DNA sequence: TGCGCCAGCAGCATTAGGGGGTTCGAGCAGTACTTC.